This T cell receptor (beta chain) was observed in a study of identical twins. Template switching supplied a universal primer site; unique molecular identifiers were carried on the cDNA. TCRdb used MiXCR to reprocess the 5' RACE reads, holding one entry per CDR3 protein. Of around 530,000 distinct CDR3 sequences listed, nearly 15% are singletons. Study results and limitations: Reduced insertions were recorded for abundant cord blood beta clonotypes, with no such pattern in memory repertoires.

This clonotype was detected a few times. Its cognate antigen is unknown. The CDR3 is made up of 14 amino acids. Between the trimmed V and J ends, which lost 2 bases and 3 bases, there was a span of 11 bases. This same sample was also part of a study on yellow fever vaccine responses in identical twins.

The V and J genes are TRBV12-3 or TRBV12-4 and TRBJ2-7; D perhaps matches TRBD1 (6 bases). The sequence was collected from a woman aged 18-29 years in good health. The sequencing sample was made of CD4+ T cells sorted from blood. The CDR3 reads CASSLKTGHYEQYF. In DNA form, the CDR3 reads TGTGCCAGCAGTTTAAAAACAGGGCACTACGAGCAGTACTTC.